What follows describes a single TCR beta chain. As handled by the study authors: Counts of nucleated cells, estimated from reference gene primer amplification, were obtained. Measured with immunoSEQ multiplex PCR; TCRdb has only the in-frame clones, and not every one. V, J and clone size reflect that table, while D and trimming were determined from the DNA. The profile shows about 100,000 clones, roughly 87% of them singletons. This sample was taken from a study of blood T cell repertoires in COVID-19. Germline values: CDR1 SEHNR, CDR2 FQNEAQ (reference sequence). V shed 2 bases, J shed 8 bases, and the junction held 6 bases outside the gene matches. The CDR3 covers 14 residues.

The rearrangement uses TRBV7-9 and TRBJ1-2; 9 bases line up with TRBD1. This receptor was taken from a man aged 25 to 40 in a cohort sampled during active COVID-19. The specimen sequenced was peripheral blood. The CDR3 sequence: CASSLRGQGIGYTF. Here the CDR3 DNA reads TGTGCCAGCAGCTTACGCGGACAGGGGATAGGCTACACCTTC.